This is a list of T cell receptor beta chains from one sample in a study of T cell repertoires in cytomegalovirus infection. TCRdb re-called the reads through MiXCR, storing one row per CDR3 protein. Of approximately 500,000 distinct CDR3 sequences listed, 16% are singletons. The sequencing input was CD8+ T cells from PBMCs. Receptors originate from a human donor in good health (CMV status not recorded). Some clones in this sample may be carry-over from other donors' samples. Each CDR3 is given with its conserved first and last residue. A D gene is named only where the DNA matches it firmly. Some rows mark clone size as missing; the rest say once, few, many or name a class of expanded clone.

>TRBV2|few|NA
CASIKRYGYTF
>TRBV27|many|NA
CASRPGLGNQPQHF
>TRBV5-5|NA|NA
CASSFYSGVYGYTF
>TRBV14|many|NA
CASSQRAIYEQYF
>TRBV7-8|many|TRBD2
CASSHGLAGVYNEQFF
>TRBV6-2/TRBV6-3|many|TRBD1
CASSRDRGRDHEQYF
>TRBV28|many|NA
CASSFLASGTSTDTQYF
>TRBV14|many|TRBD2
CASSSGRGSNYEQYF
>TRBV15|few|TRBD1
CATSAGQDYEQYF
>TRBV4-2|NA|TRBD1
CASSQTVRQGYEQYF
>TRBV28|many|NA
CASSSSFTGEQYF
>TRBV5-4|NA|TRBD1
CASSPRGIADGYTF
>TRBV11-2|few|NA
CASSVGGVNSPLHF
>TRBV28|many|NA
CASSSETRSQPQHF
>TRBV28|many|NA
CASSSPSEGTYEQYF
>TRBV7-6|many|NA
CASSSSGSGLYGYTF
>TRBV27|many|TRBD2
CASAIGLAGETQYF